This T cell receptor beta chain is drawn from a study of T cells after yellow fever vaccination. With 6 bases removed from V and 2 bases from J, the gap between germline ends came to 14 bases. The germline V gene has CDR1 MNHNS and CDR2 SASEGT. CDR3 length: 14 residues. A single record per CDR3 protein comes from TCRdb applying MiXCR to the 5' RACE reads. This table holds about 580,000 distinct CDR3 sequences, about a sixth found once. This clonotype was seen more than once but under ten times. What it recognizes is unknown. Study results and limitations: A weaker secondary response peaked on day 5, the primary on day 15. There was a possibility that FACS-sorted repertoires contained abundant clonotypes contaminating from the bulk population.

Here the sequenced sample was PBMCs, taken 5 to 6 days after the first yellow fever vaccination. The chain recombines TRBV6-1 with TRBJ2-7, with a tentative D call TRBD2 (6 bases). The sequence came from a man aged 18 to 30 who received the YFV17D yellow fever vaccine. CDR3 bases: TGTGCCAGCAGAATGGGACTTCGCGCCTACGAGCAGTACGTC. This codes for CASRMGLRAYEQYV.